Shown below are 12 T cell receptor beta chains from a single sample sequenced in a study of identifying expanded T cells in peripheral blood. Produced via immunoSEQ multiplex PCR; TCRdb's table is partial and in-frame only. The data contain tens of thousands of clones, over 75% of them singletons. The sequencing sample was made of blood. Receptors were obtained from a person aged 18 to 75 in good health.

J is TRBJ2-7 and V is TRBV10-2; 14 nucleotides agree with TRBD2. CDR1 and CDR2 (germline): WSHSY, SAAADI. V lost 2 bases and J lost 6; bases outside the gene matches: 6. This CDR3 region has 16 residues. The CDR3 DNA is TGCGCCAGCAGTGAGGGGGGACTAGCGGGAGCCGGCGAGCAGTACTTC. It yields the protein CASSEGGLAGAGEQYF.

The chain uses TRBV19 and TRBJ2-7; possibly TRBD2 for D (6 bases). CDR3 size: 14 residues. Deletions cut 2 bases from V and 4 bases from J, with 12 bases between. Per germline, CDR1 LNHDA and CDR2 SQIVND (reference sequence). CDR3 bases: TGTGCCAGTAGTATAAAGGCGGGAACGTACGAGCAGTACTTC. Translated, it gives CASSIKAGTYEQYF.

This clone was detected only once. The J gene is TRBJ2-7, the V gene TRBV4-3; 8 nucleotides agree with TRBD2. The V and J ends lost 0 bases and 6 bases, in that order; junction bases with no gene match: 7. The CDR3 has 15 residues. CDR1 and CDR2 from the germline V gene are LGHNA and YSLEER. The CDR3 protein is CASSQDRGRTGEQYF. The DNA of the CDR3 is TGCGCCAGCAGCCAAGATCGCGGGAGGACCGGCGAGCAGTACTTC.

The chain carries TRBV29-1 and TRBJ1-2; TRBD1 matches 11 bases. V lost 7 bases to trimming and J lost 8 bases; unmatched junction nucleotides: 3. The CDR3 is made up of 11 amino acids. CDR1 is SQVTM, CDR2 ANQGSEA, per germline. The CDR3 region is CSGRTGGGYTF. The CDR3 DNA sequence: TGCAGCGGACGGACAGGGGGCGGCTACACCTTC.

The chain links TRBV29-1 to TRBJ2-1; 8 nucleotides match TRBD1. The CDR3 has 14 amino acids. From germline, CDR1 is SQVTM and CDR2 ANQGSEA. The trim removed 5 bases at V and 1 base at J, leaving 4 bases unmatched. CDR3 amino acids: CSVPDRVSYNEQFF. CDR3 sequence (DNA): TGCAGCGTTCCGGACAGGGTATCCTACAATGAGCAGTTCTTC.

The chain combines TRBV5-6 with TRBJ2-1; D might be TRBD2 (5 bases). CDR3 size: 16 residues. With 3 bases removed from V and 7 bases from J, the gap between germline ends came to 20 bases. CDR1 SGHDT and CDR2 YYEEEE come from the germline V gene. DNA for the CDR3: TGTGCCAGCAGCTCGGAGTTTAGAGGGTCGACAAATGAGCAGTTCTTC. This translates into CASSSEFRGSTNEQFF.

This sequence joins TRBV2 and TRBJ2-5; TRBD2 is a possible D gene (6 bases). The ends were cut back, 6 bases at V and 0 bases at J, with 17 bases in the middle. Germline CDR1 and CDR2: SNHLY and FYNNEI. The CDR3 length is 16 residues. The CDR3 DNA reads TGTGCCAGCAGGGACCCCGGGACTTCGTACCAAGAGACCCAGTACTTC. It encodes CASRDPGTSYQETQYF.

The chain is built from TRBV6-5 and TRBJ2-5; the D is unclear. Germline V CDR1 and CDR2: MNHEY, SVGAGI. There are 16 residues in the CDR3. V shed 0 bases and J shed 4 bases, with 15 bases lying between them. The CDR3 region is CASSYSARVERETQYF. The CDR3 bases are TGTGCCAGCAGTTACTCGGCTAGAGTGGAAAGAGAGACCCAGTACTTC.

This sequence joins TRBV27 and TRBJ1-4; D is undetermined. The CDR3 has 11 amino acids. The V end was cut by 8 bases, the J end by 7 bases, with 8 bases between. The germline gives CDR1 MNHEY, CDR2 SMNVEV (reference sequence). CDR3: CASGRVEKLFF. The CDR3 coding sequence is TGTGCCAGCGGGAGGGTTGAAAAACTGTTTTTT.

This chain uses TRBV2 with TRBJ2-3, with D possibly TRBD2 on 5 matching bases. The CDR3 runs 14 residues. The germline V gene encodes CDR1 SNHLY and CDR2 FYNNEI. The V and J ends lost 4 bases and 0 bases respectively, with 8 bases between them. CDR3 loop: CASSGEGSTDTQYF. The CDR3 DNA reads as TGTGCCAGCAGTGGTGAGGGTAGCACAGATACGCAGTATTTT.

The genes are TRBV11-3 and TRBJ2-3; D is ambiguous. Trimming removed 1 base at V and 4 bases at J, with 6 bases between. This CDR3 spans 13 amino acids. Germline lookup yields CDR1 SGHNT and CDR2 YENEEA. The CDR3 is CASSLASADTQYF. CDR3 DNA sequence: TGTGCCAGCAGCTTAGCGTCTGCAGATACGCAGTATTTT.

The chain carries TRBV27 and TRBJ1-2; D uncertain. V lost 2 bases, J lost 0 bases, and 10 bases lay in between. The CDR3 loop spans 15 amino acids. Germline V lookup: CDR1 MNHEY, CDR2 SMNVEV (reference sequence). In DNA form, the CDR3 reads TGTGCCAGCAGTTTAATGCCGGGTGCTAACTATGGCTACACCTTC. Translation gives CASSLMPGANYGYTF.